The 32 T cell receptor beta chains listed next were all sequenced from one sample in a study of cytomegalovirus exposure and HLA in healthy donors. Sequencing was performed with immunoSEQ multiplex PCR; in TCRdb, only in-frame clones are kept and a portion is missing. The top ten clones hold just under 3% of a sample with about 150,000 clones, approximately 90% of them seen once. The sample was PBMCs. The receptors stem from a man younger than 35 in good health and CMV-seronegative.

This clone showed up just a few times. V is TRBV2 and J is TRBJ2-5, with 10 bases matching TRBD2. The CDR3 sequence is 16 residues long. Germline CDR1 is SNHLY and CDR2 is FYNNEI. V shed 2 bases and J 3 bases; nucleotides not matched to a gene: 6. The CDR3 region has the DNA TGTGCCAGCAGTGAATTCCAGCGGGGGGGCGAAGAGACCCAGTACTTC. As protein: CASSEFQRGGEETQYF.

The DNA for the CDR3 is TGTGCCAGCAGTTACAGTAGTGAGCAGTTCTTC. It specifies CASSYSSEQFF. This chain connects TRBV6-5 to TRBJ2-1; unclear D gene. Trimming removed 2 bases at V and 9 bases at J, with 5 bases between. The CDR3 runs 11 residues. CDR1 and CDR2 (germline): MNHEY, SVGAGI.

The V and J genes are TRBV28 and TRBJ1-5; weak D call: TRBD1 (6 bases). This CDR3 contains 14 residues. Trimming took off 2 bases at V and 7 bases at J, with 12 bases between the two ends. CDR1 and CDR2 from the germline V gene are MDHEN and SYDVKM. The DNA of the CDR3 is TGTGCCAGCAGTTTAGCGGGGGCGCACCAGCCCCAGCATTTT. Amino acids: CASSLAGAHQPQHF.

The chain carries TRBV5-1 and TRBJ2-7; a weak D match, TRBD2 (6 bases). Trimming removed 4 bases from V and 1 base from J, with 12 bases in between. From germline, CDR1 is SGHRS and CDR2 YFSETQ. This CDR3 comprises 14 residues. The CDR3 sequence: CASSEWAGSYEQYF. In DNA form, the CDR3 reads TGCGCCAGCAGCGAATGGGCGGGATCCTACGAGCAGTACTTC.

V is TRBV28 and J is TRBJ2-7, with D unresolved. The CDR3 sequence is 16 residues long. CDR1 is MDHEN and CDR2 is SYDVKM in the germline V gene. Trimming removed 6 bases at V and 2 bases at J, with 20 bases between. CDR3 loop: CASSTPFGALPYEQYV. CDR3 sequence (DNA): TGTGCCAGCAGCACCCCTTTTGGAGCTCTCCCCTACGAGCAGTACGTC.

The chain recombines TRBV7-8 with TRBJ2-3, with TRBD2 matching over 7 bases. The CDR3 has 18 amino acids. V was clipped by 3 bases and J by 3 bases; unmatched bases: 15. Germline CDR1 and CDR2: SGHVS and FQNEAQ. Written as DNA, the CDR3 is TGTGCCAGCAGCTTTCGGGAGTTGGGAGGGGCAGAGACAGATACGCAGTATTTT. Amino acid sequence: CASSFRELGGAETDTQYF. Full variable domain (remainder filled in from reference TRBV7-8 and TRBJ2-3): GAGVSQSPRYKVAKRGQDVALRCDPISGHVSLFWYQQALGQGPEFLTYFQNEAQLDKSGLPSDRFFAERPEGSVSTLKIQRTQQEDSAVYLCASSFRELGGAETDTQYFGPGTRLTVL.

The chain employs TRBV29-1 and TRBJ1-1, with a weak D call TRBD1 (5 bases). Trimming removed 3 bases at V and 2 bases at J, with 7 bases between. This CDR3 has 12 residues. The germline V gene has CDR1 SQVTM and CDR2 ANQGSEA. CDR3: CSVDGGNTEAFF. The CDR3 DNA is TGCAGCGTTGACGGGGGAAACACTGAAGCTTTCTTT.

This chain uses TRBV7-8 with TRBJ1-2, with D perhaps TRBD1 (5 bases). Germline V gene data show CDR1 as SGHVS and CDR2 as FQNEAQ. Trimming left V 5 bases short and J 4 bases short, with 8 bases between. The CDR3 is 12 residues long. CDR3 in DNA: TGTGCCAGCAGCGCAGACAGCTATGGCTACACCTTC. The encoded protein is CASSADSYGYTF.

The chain employs TRBV28 and TRBJ2-3, with D tentatively TRBD1 (6 bases). The V and J ends lost 6 bases and 4 bases respectively, with 17 bases between them. This CDR3 spans 15 amino acids. The germline V gene encodes CDR1 MDHEN and CDR2 SYDVKM. CDR3 DNA sequence: TGTGCCAGCAGCAATACAGGGTTGGATGCAGATACGCAGTATTTT. Protein product: CASSNTGLDADTQYF.

V gene TRBV7-9 combines with J gene TRBJ1-6; 8 nucleotides match TRBD1. Per the germline V gene, CDR1 is SEHNR and CDR2 is FQNEAQ (reference sequence). After removal of 1 base from V and 9 bases from J, the junction contained 5 bases not matched to a gene. The CDR3 is 15 residues long. CDR3 region: CASSLEQGVLSPLHF. DNA for the CDR3: TGTGCCAGCAGCTTAGAACAGGGGGTCCTTTCACCCCTCCACTTT.

This clone was observed a single time. This sequence joins TRBV13 and TRBJ2-1; 12 nucleotides line up with TRBD1. J lost 9 bases, V lost 5 bases, and 11 bases had no gene match. The CDR3 extends over 16 amino acids. From germline, CDR1 is PRHDT and CDR2 FYEKMQ (reference sequence). Here the CDR3 reads CASSPAGTGGGFEQFF. The DNA for the CDR3 is TGTGCCAGCAGCCCCGCCGGGACAGGGGGCGGATTTGAGCAGTTCTTC.

V usage is TRBV18 and J usage is TRBJ1-5, with a possible D match to TRBD1 (5 bases). V shed 3 bases and J shed 5 bases, with 14 bases lying between them. The CDR3 covers 15 residues. Germline V gene lookup returns CDR1 KGHSH and CDR2 LQKENI. The DNA for the CDR3 is TGTGCCAGCTCACCTTCAGGGTCCACTGATCAGCCCCAGCATTTT. The encoded protein is CASSPSGSTDQPQHF.

V gene TRBV29-1 combines with J gene TRBJ2-3; 10 bases are a match to TRBD2. CDR1 is SQVTM and CDR2 is ANQGSEA in the germline V gene. V shed 4 bases and J 5 bases; nucleotides not matched to a gene: 21. The CDR3 extends over 19 amino acids. The CDR3 nucleotides are TGCAGCGTTGGATGGCTAGCGGGAGCTCGGTTGTGGGAGAAAGATACGCAGTATTTT. Its translation is CSVGWLAGARLWEKDTQYF.

V gene TRBV28 combines with J gene TRBJ2-3; 10 nucleotides align to TRBD1. J gave up 7 bases and V 6 bases, and 4 bases lay outside the gene matches. There are 13 residues in the CDR3. Germline V gene data show CDR1 as MDHEN and CDR2 as SYDVKM. This CDR3 reads CASRDRGRYTQYF. The CDR3 nucleotides are TGTGCCAGCAGGGACAGGGGGAGGTATACGCAGTATTTT.

V and J are TRBV2 and TRBJ2-1, with 7 bases that match TRBD2. J was trimmed by 2 bases and V by 1 base; bases with no gene match: 14. The CDR3 is 19 amino acids. In germline, CDR1 is SNHLY, CDR2 FYNNEI. CDR3 in amino acids: CASSEVGLTAGVTYNEQFF. DNA for the CDR3: TGTGCCAGCAGTGAAGTGGGCCTGACGGCGGGGGTCACCTACAATGAGCAGTTCTTC.

The V call is TRBV7-2, the J call TRBJ2-5; a possible D gene is TRBD2 (5 bases). Germline CDR1 reads SGHTA; CDR2 reads FQGNSA. The V and J ends lost 7 bases and 2 bases respectively, with 17 bases between them. CDR3 length: 15 residues. This CDR3 reads CASTSGFEGQETQYF. Written as DNA, the CDR3 is TGTGCCAGCACCTCGGGGTTCGAAGGACAAGAGACCCAGTACTTC.

Only a few counts were recorded for this clone. The chain carries TRBV6-5 and TRBJ1-6; D remains ambiguous. Trimming cost V 8 bases and J 7 bases, with 12 bases left between them. This CDR3 region has 13 residues. Germline V gene lookup returns CDR1 MNHEY and CDR2 SVGAGI. The CDR3 region has the DNA TGTGCCAGCTGGCCGGGGAAAAATTCACCCCTCCACTTT. It specifies CASWPGKNSPLHF.

V gene TRBV6-5 combines with J gene TRBJ1-4; TRBD1 matches 8 bases. With 5 bases clipped from V and 8 bases from J, the junction kept 7 bases outside the gene matches. The V gene's germline CDR1 is MNHEY and CDR2 SVGAGI. The CDR3 covers 14 residues. CDR3 DNA: TGTGCCAGCAGTCCAGGGGGCGTACGGGAAAAACTGTTTTTT. It encodes CASSPGGVREKLFF.

The V call is TRBV5-1, the J call TRBJ2-5, with TRBD2 matching 8 bases. The CDR3 contains 15 residues. CDR1 SGHRS and CDR2 YFSETQ come from the germline V gene. V trimming: 2 bases; J trimming: 5 bases; junction bases outside the gene matches: 8. The DNA for the CDR3 is TGCGCCAGCAGCTTAAACGGGAGGGCCGACGAGACCCAGTACTTC. Protein: CASSLNGRADETQYF.

The CDR3 nucleotides read TGTGCCAGCAGTGTTAGCGGGGGTGGAACCGGGGAGCTGTTTTTT. It is translated as CASSVSGGGTGELFF. The chain uses TRBV6-5 and TRBJ2-2, with 9 bases lining up with TRBD2. Germline-derived CDR1 and CDR2 are MNHEY and SVGAGI. The V gene end was trimmed by 5 bases and the J gene end by 5 bases; junction bases not matched to a gene: 6. This CDR3 has 15 amino acids.

This clone was counted a few times. The genes are TRBV27 and TRBJ1-6; D is unclear. CDR1 and CDR2 from the germline V gene are MNHEY and SMNVEV (reference sequence). The CDR3 spans 15 residues. Trimming removed 5 bases from V and 10 bases from J, with 18 bases in between. CDR3 nucleotides: TGTGCCAGCAGTCCAGCTGCCCCCCGGGAATCACCCCTCCACTTT. It specifies CASSPAAPRESPLHF.

The rearrangement links TRBV6-1 to TRBJ1-2; D might be TRBD1 (6 bases). Per the germline V gene, CDR1 is MNHNS and CDR2 is SASEGT. Trimming cost V 0 bases and J 8 bases, with 25 bases left between them. This CDR3 has 18 residues. The CDR3 spells CASSEALMGQTTMDGYTF. CDR3 bases: TGTGCCAGCAGTGAAGCGCTGATGGGACAAACAACTATGGACGGCTACACCTTC.

The chain recombines TRBV4-3 with TRBJ1-1; the D is unclear. CDR3 length: 13 residues. Trimming pared 3 bases from V and 2 bases from J, leaving 7 bases between. CDR1 is LGHNA and CDR2 is YSLEER in the germline V gene. CDR3 sequence (DNA): TGCGCCAGCAGCCACCGACAAAACACTGAAGCTTTCTTT. This codes for CASSHRQNTEAFF.

The rearrangement links TRBV20-1 to TRBJ2-7; D is unresolved. Trimming took 3 bases from V and 10 from J, leaving 13 bases between them. CDR3 length: 11 amino acids. Germline lookup yields CDR1 DFQATT and CDR2 SNEGSKA (reference sequence). The DNA for the CDR3 is TGCAGTGCTAGTATAATAAGTAGCCAGTACTTC. Its protein is CSASIISSQYF.

The rearrangement links TRBV5-4 to TRBJ1-6; TRBD1 is a possible D gene (5 bases). CDR3 length: 19 residues. Looked up from germline, CDR1 is SGHNT and CDR2 is YYREEE (reference sequence). V lost 1 base and J 7 bases, leaving 24 bases between the germline ends. Written as DNA, the CDR3 is TGTGCCAGCAGCTTGAAGGACACGAAGTACCCGGGGGAAAATTCACCCCTCCACTTT. Translated: CASSLKDTKYPGENSPLHF.

V usage is TRBV5-4 and J usage is TRBJ2-7, with TRBD1 matching 7 bases. CDR1 and CDR2 (germline): SGHNT, YYREEE (reference sequence). This CDR3 spans 14 amino acids. Trimming took 0 bases from V and 6 from J; bases not matched to a gene: 6. CDR3: CASSLEDRSPEQYF. The CDR3 DNA reads TGTGCCAGCAGCTTGGAGGACAGGTCGCCCGAGCAGTACTTC.

The V call is TRBV5-6, the J call TRBJ2-3, with TRBD2 matching over 8 bases. The V and J ends lost 0 bases and 5 bases, in that order; junction bases with no gene match: 8. This CDR3 has 16 residues. Germline CDR1 is SGHDT and CDR2 is YYEEEE. CDR3 residues: CASSLEREGPEDTQYF. For the CDR3, the DNA is TGTGCCAGCAGCTTGGAACGGGAGGGCCCGGAAGATACGCAGTATTTT.

The chain is built from TRBV20-1 and TRBJ2-1; the D gene is possibly TRBD2 (5 bases). The V gene lost 3 bases and the J gene lost 9 bases, with 9 bases spanning the gap. CDR1 is DFQATT and CDR2 is SNEGSKA in the germline V gene (reference sequence). This CDR3 has 11 residues. CDR3 in amino acids: CSASGGTEQFF. The CDR3 region has the DNA TGCAGTGCTAGTGGAGGCACTGAGCAGTTCTTC.

The V gene is TRBV28, the J gene TRBJ1-2, with TRBD1 as a possible D gene (6 bases). Per germline, CDR1 MDHEN and CDR2 SYDVKM. V was trimmed by 2 bases and J by 7 bases, leaving 14 bases between them. The CDR3 runs 14 residues. CDR3 in amino acids: CASSLALDSGGYTF. CDR3 sequence (DNA): TGTGCCAGCAGTTTAGCGCTGGACAGTGGTGGCTACACCTTC.

This chain joins TRBV5-4 and TRBJ2-7; no reliable D call. The CDR3 runs to 15 residues. CDR1 SGHNT and CDR2 YYREEE come from the germline V gene (reference sequence). Trimming shortened V by 4 bases and J by 2 bases, and 16 bases separated the two germline ends. CDR3 sequence reads: CASSQKSGLTYEQYF. In DNA, the CDR3 is TGTGCCAGCAGCCAAAAGTCAGGCCTAACCTACGAGCAGTACTTC.

The rearrangement joins TRBV6-6 to TRBJ2-1; 10 bases fit TRBD1. Germline CDR1 is MNHNY and CDR2 is SVGAGI (reference sequence). With V trimmed by 6 bases and J by 8 bases, 4 bases remained unmatched. This CDR3 has 13 amino acids. The CDR3, as DNA: TGTGCCAGCAGCTCGGGGACAGGGGATGAGCAGTTCTTC. Translating gives CASSSGTGDEQFF.

The chain joins TRBV2 to TRBJ2-1; 8 nucleotides align to TRBD2. The length of the CDR3 is 13 residues. V shed 9 bases, J shed 6 bases, and the junction held 7 bases outside the gene matches. Germline V gene lookup returns CDR1 SNHLY and CDR2 FYNNEI. CDR3 sequence: CARHMTSANEQFF. CDR3 DNA sequence: TGTGCCAGACATATGACTAGCGCCAATGAGCAGTTCTTC. The entire variable domain, with the rest obtained from reference TRBV2 and TRBJ2-1, is as follows: EPEVTQTPSHQVTQMGQEVILRCVPISNHLYFYWYRQILGQKVEFLVSFYNNEISEKSEIFDDQFSVERPDGSNFTLKIRSTKLEDSAMYFCARHMTSANEQFFGPGTRLTVL.